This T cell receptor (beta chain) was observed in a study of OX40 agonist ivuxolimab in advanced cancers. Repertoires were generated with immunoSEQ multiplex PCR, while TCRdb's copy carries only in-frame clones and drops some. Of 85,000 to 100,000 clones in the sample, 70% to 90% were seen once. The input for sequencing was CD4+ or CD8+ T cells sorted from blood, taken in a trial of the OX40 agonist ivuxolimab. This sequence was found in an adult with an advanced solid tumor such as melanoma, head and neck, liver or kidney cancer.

The CDR3 nucleotides read TGCACCAGCAGCCAAGAGGAGGGACTAGCGGGGGAGATCTACGAGCAGTACTTC. Its protein is CTSSQEEGLAGEIYEQYF. The chain is built from TRBV1 and TRBJ2-7; TRBD2 is taken as the D call from the table, unchecked against the DNA. TRBV1 constitutes a pseudogene. CDR3 length: 18 amino acids.